This T cell receptor (beta chain) emerged from a study of blood T cell repertoires in COVID-19 (dated by TCRdb to 2019 to 2021). Study-level background: Samples from collaborators originated in the United States, Italy and Spain and spanned both the acute and convalescent phases of COVID-19. The material from the prospective study consisted of cDNA or gDNA derived from T cells, B-cell-depleted T cells, or PBMCs. Subjects who had been exposed to COVID-19, were actively infected with it, or had recovered from it provided the deeply sampled blood TCRbeta repertoires that made up the dataset. The repertoires were released in a freely available public database meant as a resource for research on the immune response to SARS-CoV-2. Samples were obtained from the ongoing ImmuneRACE study (first 160 participants) and from some 1,200 subjects provided by 6 global collaborators. The sample metadata nearly always contained a de-identified subject ID, COVID-19 status, age in years and sex. HLA class I and class II types, where available, came from metadata supplied by the sample provider rather than from assay-based typing. The study at large found these results: The amount of clinical and demographic metadata varied by source and participant and was provided uncurated.

The immunoSEQ Assay, a bias-controlled multiplex PCR, was used to amplify TCRbeta CDR3 regions from genomic DNA. Under the source paper's analysis protocol: The number of nucleated cells in each sample was estimated from the amplification of reference gene primers within the assay. To quantify the absolute abundance of each unique TCRbeta CDR3 rearrangement, sequence reads were collapsed and filtered. For each sample, productive Simpson clonality was calculated as the square root of Simpson's diversity index across productive rearrangements. TCRdb stores this immuneACCESS table with in-frame sequences only. Part of the clones is absent; in the studies checked, under half of the shortfall reflects unresolved V genes, and no reason is known for the rest. Clone size and the V and J calls come from that table; the DNA yielded D and trimming. The table for this sample lists over 120,000 clones; 87% of them were counted only once. The ten largest clones capture over 0.85% of the sample.

The collaborating institutions used their own protocols to collect whole blood in K2EDTA tubes. Collaborator samples were shipped for TCRbeta analysis as frozen whole blood, isolated PBMCs, or DNA extracted from either sample type. For this clone: The antigen it binds to is not known. Nothing much larger sits one base from this clone, and base qualities are not available.

Taken from the germline V gene, the CDR1 and CDR2 loops are SGHRS and YFSETQ. Trimming removed 4 bases from V and 4 bases from J, leaving 20 bases between the germline ends. Taken from cysteine to phenylalanine, the CDR3 has 16 residues. CDR3 DNA only is kept here, 48 bases in frame from base 1. Specimen: peripheral blood. The chain joins TRBV5-1 to TRBJ1-1; TRBD1 might be the D gene, on 5 matching bases. The TCR comes from a woman between 50 and 59 years old with acute or convalescent COVID-19. In nucleotides, the sequence is TGCGCCAGCAGCCTCGCCGGCGGGGTGGGGGGCACTGAAGCTTTCTTT. It encodes CASSLAGGVGGTEAFF.